These T cell receptor beta chains were read from a single sample in a study of T cells in Graves' hyperthyroidism and ophthalmopathy. TCRdb redid the calling of the multiplex PCR reads with MiXCR, one entry per CDR3 protein. The repertoire holds nearly 600,000 distinct CDR3 sequences, with 12% to 15% as singletons. Sequencing was performed on blood. The receptors stem from a woman under 30 with Graves' ophthalmopathy. Each CDR3 is given with its conserved first and last residue. The order of the fields is J gene, V gene, D gene, clone size, CDR3 DNA, CDR3 protein. A D gene is named only where the DNA matches it firmly. Clone size is not always given. Where it is, it says once, few, many or a class for expanded clones.

j_call: TRBJ1-3
v_call: TRBV6-2/TRBV6-3
d_call: .
clone_size: .
cdr3_nt: TGTGCCAGCAGTTACGATTGGGGCTCGGCTGGAAACACCATATATTTT
cdr3_aa: CASSYDWGSAGNTIYF

j_call: TRBJ2-1
v_call: TRBV5-5
d_call: .
clone_size: few
cdr3_nt: TGTGCCAGCAGCCCAGAGGAAATGGCCTACAATGAGCAGTTCTTC
cdr3_aa: CASSPEEMAYNEQFF

j_call: TRBJ2-7
v_call: TRBV12-3/TRBV12-4
d_call: .
clone_size: many
cdr3_nt: TGTGCCAGCAGTTTTGGGGGTATCTACGAGCAGTACTTC
cdr3_aa: CASSFGGIYEQYF

j_call: TRBJ2-2
v_call: TRBV12-5
d_call: .
clone_size: .
cdr3_nt: TGTGCTAGTGGTCCCCCACCGAACACCGGGGAGCTGTTTTTT
cdr3_aa: CASGPPPNTGELFF

j_call: TRBJ1-2
v_call: TRBV7-9
d_call: .
clone_size: .
cdr3_nt: TGTGCCAGCAGCTCCCTACGGGACAAAAACTATGGCTACACCTTC
cdr3_aa: CASSSLRDKNYGYTF

j_call: TRBJ2-1
v_call: TRBV7-2
d_call: .
clone_size: many
cdr3_nt: TGTGCCAGCAGCTGGGTGGCGGTAACTAAAGGTGAGCAGTTCTTC
cdr3_aa: CASSWVAVTKGEQFF

j_call: TRBJ1-1
v_call: TRBV7-8
d_call: TRBD1
clone_size: .
cdr3_nt: TGTGCCAGCAGCTTTTGGTCCGGGACAGATGGGTTCGCTGAAGCTTTCTTT
cdr3_aa: CASSFWSGTDGFAEAFF

j_call: TRBJ2-5
v_call: TRBV2
d_call: TRBD2
clone_size: .
cdr3_nt: TGCGCCAGCAGCTCTATAGCGGGGGCAGGTACTACGAAGCAAGAGACCCAGTACTTC
cdr3_aa: CASSSIAGAGTTKQETQYF

j_call: TRBJ2-3
v_call: TRBV4-2
d_call: TRBD2
clone_size: .
cdr3_nt: TGTGCCAGCAGCCCCCAATGGTGGGGACTAGCAACAGATACGCAGTATTTT
cdr3_aa: CASSPQWWGLATDTQYF

j_call: TRBJ2-3
v_call: TRBV20-1
d_call: TRBD2
clone_size: many
cdr3_nt: TGCAGTGCCTCAAGCGGGCGGGAGCCCGGCACAGATACGCAGTATTTT
cdr3_aa: CSASSGREPGTDTQYF

j_call: TRBJ2-2
v_call: TRBV7-2
d_call: TRBD2
clone_size: .
cdr3_nt: TGTGCCAGCAGCCGGGGACTAGCGGGAGTGAACGGGGAGCTGTTTTTT
cdr3_aa: CASSRGLAGVNGELFF

j_call: TRBJ1-4
v_call: TRBV7-6
d_call: .
clone_size: .
cdr3_nt: TGTGCCAGCAGCCTTCCAGGGGAAAATGAAAAACTGTTTTTT
cdr3_aa: CASSLPGENEKLFF

j_call: TRBJ2-7
v_call: TRBV28
d_call: .
clone_size: many
cdr3_nt: TGTGCCAGCAGTTTAATCAGACACCCCTCCTACGAGCAGTACTTC
cdr3_aa: CASSLIRHPSYEQYF

j_call: TRBJ2-5
v_call: TRBV9
d_call: .
clone_size: many
cdr3_nt: TGTGCCAGCAGCGTAGGTGACAAAACCTACCAAGAGACCCAGTACTTC
cdr3_aa: CASSVGDKTYQETQYF

j_call: TRBJ2-5
v_call: TRBV12-3/TRBV12-4
d_call: TRBD1
clone_size: many
cdr3_nt: TGTGCCAGCAGTTCTACCGGGACAGGGTATACAAAAGAGACCCAGTACTTC
cdr3_aa: CASSSTGTGYTKETQYF